Presented here are 30 T cell receptor beta chains from one specimen sequenced in a study of regulatory T cells in long-lasting Graves disease. For TCR beta, libraries came from iRepertoire HTBI primers and Arm-PCR of CDR3 regions. TCRdb recomputed calls from the multiplex PCR reads with MiXCR, one row per CDR3 protein. The table includes approximately 390,000 distinct CDR3 sequences, 15% to 20% detected once. Time point reported: newly diagnosed GD, antithyroid drugs for less than 3 months. The TCR library was made from RNA extracted from PBMCs. In addition, the sample was reused for a study of T cells in Graves' hyperthyroidism and ophthalmopathy.

This material consisted of peripheral blood mononuclear cells (PBMCs), taken at new diagnosis, from a patient treated with antithyroid drugs. The receptors originated from a woman aged 18-29 years with Graves disease.

This clonotype was counted ten times or more. The chain joins TRBV4-1 to TRBJ1-1, with no clear D. The CDR3 loop spans 16 amino acids. In germline, CDR1 is MGHRA, CDR2 YSYEKL. Between the trimmed V and J ends, which lost 1 base and 1 base, there was a span of 13 bases. The CDR3 sequence: CASSQGATEPNTEAFF. In DNA form, the CDR3 reads TGCGCCAGCAGCCAAGGGGCTACAGAGCCGAACACTGAAGCTTTCTTT.

This clonotype was seen repeatedly, ten times or more. This chain links TRBV29-1 with TRBJ2-7; D may match TRBD1 or TRBD2 (5 bases each). CDR3 length equals 13 residues. CDR1 and CDR2 from the germline V gene are SQVTM and ANQGSEA. Trimming left V 7 bases short and J 4 bases short, with 17 bases between. The CDR3 DNA reads TGCAGCGCAAGGGACCGCGTGGATTACGAGCAGTACTTC. Translated, it gives CSARDRVDYEQYF.

This clonotype was observed many times. The chain joins TRBV3-1 to TRBJ2-2, with 7 bases identical to TRBD2. Per the germline V gene, CDR1 is LGHDT and CDR2 is YNNKEL (reference sequence). Trimming cost V 2 bases and J 10 bases; bases outside gene matches: 10. The CDR3 consists of 15 residues. The CDR3 region is CASSQTGTTNEELFF. CDR3 DNA sequence: TGTGCCAGCAGCCAAACCGGGACTACTAACGAGGAGCTGTTTTTT.

In this sample, this clonotype turned up many times. The chain couples TRBV27 to TRBJ2-1, with 8 bases lining up with TRBD2. V shed 7 bases and J 0 bases; nucleotides not matched to a gene: 8. CDR3 size: 16 residues. CDR1 MNHEY and CDR2 SMNVEV come from the germline V gene (reference sequence). CDR3 in DNA: TGTGCCAGCAAAGCAATAGCGGGAAGCTCCTACAATGAGCAGTTCTTC. It is translated as CASKAIAGSSYNEQFF.

This clonotype came up many times. The chain combines TRBV27 with TRBJ2-1; D is unclear. Between the trimmed V and J ends, which lost 0 bases and 9 bases, there was a span of 6 bases. This CDR3 is 12 amino acids long. The V gene's germline CDR1 is MNHEY and CDR2 SMNVEV (reference sequence). The CDR3 reads CASSLSDGEQFF. In nucleotides, the CDR3 is TGTGCCAGCAGTTTATCGGACGGTGAGCAGTTCTTC.

The rearrangement joins TRBV10-3 to TRBJ2-3; weak D call: TRBD2 (6 bases). Per the germline V gene, CDR1 is ENHRY and CDR2 is SYGVKD. The V end was cut by 8 bases, the J end by 4 bases, with 10 bases between. The CDR3 runs to 12 residues. DNA of the CDR3: TGTGCCATCGGGGGGTTGGCAGATACGCAGTATTTT. It encodes CAIGGLADTQYF.

This clonotype was seen only a few times. A read error may be the cause here, since a much bigger clone is one base away. The chain joins TRBV11-3 to TRBJ2-3, with TRBD2 matching over 14 bases. J lost 14 bases, V lost 5 bases, and 6 bases had no gene match. The CDR3 consists of 13 residues. The germline gives CDR1 SGHNT, CDR2 YENEEA. The CDR3: CASSPGTSGGMYF. CDR3 DNA sequence: TGTGCCAGCAGCCCCGGGACTAGCGGGGGCATGTATTTT. The whole variable domain, remainder taken from reference TRBV11-3 and TRBJ2-3, is EAGVVQSPRYKIIEKKQPVAFWCNPISGHNTLYWYLQNLGQGPELLIRYENEEAVDDSQLPKDRFSAERLKGVDSTLKIQPAELGDSAVYLCASSPGTSGGMYFGPGTRLTVL.

In this sample, this clonotype turned up many times. The chain carries TRBV28 and TRBJ2-7; D might be TRBD2 (5 bases). Trimming removed 4 bases at V and 3 bases at J, with 7 bases between. Per germline, CDR1 MDHEN and CDR2 SYDVKM. This CDR3 region has 12 residues. DNA of the CDR3: TGTGCCAGCAGTTCCGGGATCTACGAGCAGTACTTC. Translating gives CASSSGIYEQYF.

This clonotype was picked up a small number of times. The J gene is TRBJ2-5, the V gene TRBV5-6; D gene ambiguous. V lost 2 bases, J lost 2 bases, and 7 bases lay in between. CDR1 and CDR2 from the germline V gene are SGHDT and YYEEEE. The CDR3 totals 13 residues. The CDR3 DNA is TGTGCCAGCAGCTTTCTCTGGCAAGAGACCCAGTACTTC. Encoded protein: CASSFLWQETQYF.

This clonotype occurred a few times. The chain joins TRBV29-1 to TRBJ2-7, with 7 nucleotides matching TRBD1. The V segment lost 6 bases and the J segment 5 bases; nucleotides outside the gene matches: 1. CDR3 length equals 10 residues. Per germline, CDR1 SQVTM and CDR2 ANQGSEA. The CDR3 DNA reads as TGCAGCGTCACAGGGGACGAGCAGTACTTC. Encoded protein: CSVTGDEQYF.

This clonotype was seen a handful of times. The rearrangement links TRBV14 to TRBJ2-2; 7 bases agree with TRBD1. The junction had 6 bases not matched to a gene; V was cut back by 1 base and J by 1 base. The CDR3 extends over 17 amino acids. The germline CDR1 and CDR2 sequences are SGHDN and FVKESK. The CDR3: CASSQAEGTENTGELFF. The CDR3, as DNA: TGTGCCAGCAGCCAAGCCGAAGGGACAGAGAACACCGGGGAGCTGTTTTTT.

About this clonotype itself: A much larger clone lies one base from this, so it may be a read error. The chain is built from TRBV27 and TRBJ1-1; D remains unclear. The CDR3 is 13 residues long. The germline gives CDR1 MNHEY, CDR2 SMNVEV (reference sequence). V lost 5 bases and J lost 5, with 12 bases in between. The CDR3 region has the DNA TGTGCCAGCAGTGGACGGGTCGGAACTGAAGCTTTCTTT. It is translated as CASSGRVGTEAFF.

This clonotype came up many times. The chain uses TRBV4-2 and TRBJ2-5; weak D call: TRBD1 (7 bases). The V end was cut by 4 bases, the J end by 2 bases, with 14 bases between. Germline CDR1 LGHNA, CDR2 YNFKEQ. This CDR3 is built from 15 residues. The CDR3 reads CASSRGAGGQETQYF. The CDR3 bases are TGTGCCAGCAGCCGGGGGGCAGGGGGACAAGAGACCCAGTACTTC.

In this sample, this clonotype turned up many times. The chain uses TRBV9 and TRBJ2-2; D call uncertain. CDR3 length: 13 residues. The ends were cut back, 3 bases at V and 5 bases at J, with 8 bases in the middle. The germline CDR1 and CDR2 sequences are SGDLS and YYNGEE. CDR3 sequence: CASSATVTGELFF. CDR3 bases: TGTGCCAGCAGCGCTACGGTGACCGGGGAGCTGTTTTTT.

This clonotype was found many times. The genes are TRBV6-2 or TRBV6-3 and TRBJ1-5, with D maybe TRBD1 (5 bases). Germline V gene data show CDR1 as MNHEY and CDR2 as SVGEGT. V lost 6 bases, J lost 3 bases, and 24 bases lay in between. The CDR3 consists of 18 residues. CDR3 DNA sequence: TGTGCCAGCAGCCGAAATTCCCCCGGGACGGTGTACAATCAGCCCCAGCATTTT. It is translated as CASSRNSPGTVYNQPQHF.

This clonotype was picked up many times. The chain links TRBV30 to TRBJ2-7, with 12 nucleotides matching TRBD1. Germline V gene lookup returns CDR1 GTSNPN and CDR2 SVGIG (reference sequence). The CDR3 has 14 residues. The V segment lost 3 bases and the J segment 5 bases; nucleotides outside the gene matches: 5. DNA for the CDR3: TGTGCCTGGAGCTCCGGGACAGGGGGCCACGAGCAGTACTTC. Its translation: CAWSSGTGGHEQYF.

Many counts were recorded for this clonotype. V and J are TRBV18 and TRBJ2-5; 8 bases line up with TRBD2. J lost 1 base, V lost 3 bases, and 4 bases had no gene match. CDR1 is KGHSH, CDR2 LQKENI, per germline. CDR3 length: 15 amino acids. CDR3 nucleotides: TGTGCCAGCTCACCCAGCGGGGGACTCCAAGAGACCCAGTACTTC. It codes for CASSPSGGLQETQYF.

Ten or more counts support this clonotype. The genes are TRBV29-1 and TRBJ2-5, with 7 bases matching TRBD1. CDR1 and CDR2 from the germline V gene are SQVTM and ANQGSEA. The CDR3 runs to 14 residues. The V segment lost 6 bases and the J segment 2 bases; nucleotides outside the gene matches: 9. The CDR3 is CSVAWPGQQETQYF. CDR3 DNA sequence: TGCAGCGTGGCTTGGCCGGGACAGCAAGAGACCCAGTACTTC.

The CDR3: CSAPRQGTSRYGYTF. CDR3 nucleotide sequence: TGCAGTGCACCCCGACAGGGGACCTCGAGGTATGGCTACACCTTC. The V call is TRBV20-1, the J call TRBJ1-2; 8 nucleotides match TRBD1. Per the germline V gene, CDR1 is DFQATT and CDR2 is SNEGSKA (reference sequence). With 6 bases clipped from V and 5 bases from J, the junction kept 14 bases outside the gene matches. This CDR3 has 15 amino acids.

The chain employs TRBV5-1 and TRBJ2-5, with TRBD2 identical over 12 bases. Trimming took 1 base from V and 5 from J; bases not matched to a gene: 12. Germline loops: CDR1 SGHRS, CDR2 YFSETQ. This CDR3 is built from 18 residues. The CDR3 spells CASSLFVASGRATETQYF. CDR3 nucleotides: TGCGCCAGCAGCTTGTTTGTAGCTAGCGGGAGGGCCACCGAGACCCAGTACTTC.

This clonotype was counted many times. The chain has TRBV12-3 or TRBV12-4 and TRBJ1-2; no clear D gene. The CDR3 length is 17 residues. V gave up 3 bases and J gave up 4 bases, with 21 bases separating them. The CDR3 bases are TGTGCCAGCAGTTTCGGATTTCTTAGCTTGAAGATCTATGGCTACACCTTC. Translating it yields CASSFGFLSLKIYGYTF.

This clonotype was observed many times. The chain links TRBV28 to TRBJ1-1, with 8 positions matching TRBD1. The CDR3 loop spans 14 amino acids. Germline CDR1 is MDHEN and CDR2 is SYDVKM. V dropped 6 bases and J dropped 1; count of bases not matched to a gene: 4. As DNA, the CDR3 is TGTGCCAGCAGACTTGGACAGGGGAACACTGAAGCTTTCTTT. It translates to CASRLGQGNTEAFF. The full variable domain, completed using reference TRBV28 and TRBJ1-1, is DVKVTQSSRYLVKRTGEKVFLECVQDMDHENMFWYRQDPGLGLRLIYFSYDVKMKEKGDIPEGYSVSREKKERFSLILESASTNQTSMYLCASRLGQGNTEAFFGQGTRLTVV.

The table lists this clonotype with many counts. The chain uses TRBV28 and TRBJ2-7; tentative D call: TRBD1 (6 bases). Germline CDR1 reads MDHEN; CDR2 reads SYDVKM. This CDR3 is 14 amino acids long. V was cut by 6 bases and J by 0 bases, with 12 bases left in between. The CDR3 sequence is CASSRGQTSYEQYF. As DNA, the CDR3 is TGTGCCAGCAGCCGAGGACAGACCTCCTACGAGCAGTACTTC.

At least ten counts were recorded for this clonotype. The chain employs TRBV3-1 and TRBJ2-7; TRBD2 might be the D (5 bases). Germline V gene sequence: CDR1 LGHDT, CDR2 YNNKEL (reference sequence). Trimming stripped 0 bases from V and 3 bases from J, with 12 bases between. This CDR3 spans 15 amino acids. The CDR3 DNA sequence: TGTGCCAGCAGCCAAGAGAGCGGTAGGAGCTACGAGCAGTACTTC. It specifies CASSQESGRSYEQYF.

The J gene is TRBJ1-2, the V gene TRBV5-6; weak D call: TRBD1 (6 bases). The V end lost 4 bases, the J end lost 6 bases, and 16 bases lay between the germline ends. The CDR3 spans 14 residues. The germline gives CDR1 SGHDT, CDR2 YYEEEE. Written as DNA, the CDR3 is TGTGCCAGCAGCGCCGGGACAAGGCAGGATGGCTACACCTTC. Residues: CASSAGTRQDGYTF.

This clonotype showed up many times. This chain links TRBV28 with TRBJ2-7, with TRBD2 matching 13 bases. CDR3 size: 14 residues. Germline CDR1 is MDHEN and CDR2 is SYDVKM. Trimming cost V 7 bases and J 4 bases; bases outside gene matches: 4. The CDR3 nucleotides read TGTGCCAGCACCTTGGGACTAGCGGGGTACGAGCAGTACTTC. Its translation is CASTLGLAGYEQYF. The full variable domain, completed using reference TRBV28 and TRBJ2-7, is DVKVTQSSRYLVKRTGEKVFLECVQDMDHENMFWYRQDPGLGLRLIYFSYDVKMKEKGDIPEGYSVSREKKERFSLILESASTNQTSMYLCASTLGLAGYEQYFGPGTRLTVT.

This clonotype was counted only a few times. The rearrangement uses TRBV5-1 and TRBJ2-1, with D perhaps being TRBD1 or TRBD2 (5 bases each). CDR1 and CDR2 from the germline V gene are SGHRS and YFSETQ. V was shortened by 3 bases and J by 10 bases, with 20 bases between the two germline ends. The CDR3 spans 15 residues. CDR3 sequence (DNA): TGCGCCAGCAGCTCGACCGGGACGCTTAGAGAGGAGCAGTTCTTC. It yields the protein CASSSTGTLREEQFF.

Only a few counts were recorded for this clonotype. The chain carries TRBV6-4 and TRBJ2-1; the D is unclear. Per germline, CDR1 MRHNA and CDR2 SNTAGT. This CDR3 has 13 amino acids. Trimming removed 4 bases from V and 8 bases from J, with 12 bases in between. The CDR3 coding sequence is TGTGCCAGCAGTGCCGCCAGCTGGGATGAGCAGTTCTTC. Residues: CASSAASWDEQFF.

To note about this clonotype: A much larger clone differs by one base, so this may be a read error. V and J are TRBV28 and TRBJ1-2; the D is unclear. Germline V CDR1 and CDR2: MDHEN, SYDVKM. V dropped 2 bases and J dropped 4 bases, with 11 bases sitting between them. This CDR3 has 14 amino acids. CDR3 nucleotide sequence: TGTGCCAGCAGTTTAGGGGTTAAGCGCTATGGCTACACCTTC. The encoded protein is CASSLGVKRYGYTF.

This clonotype came up a few times. This clone may be a read error of a much larger clone one base away. V usage is TRBV11-2 and J usage is TRBJ2-7, with 9 bases identical to TRBD2. The CDR3 covers 12 residues. The V and J ends lost 5 bases and 13 bases, in that order; junction bases with no gene match: 9. Germline-derived CDR1 and CDR2 are SGHAT and FQNNGV. In DNA form, the CDR3 reads TGTGCCAGCAGCCTTGACAGCGGGAGGATCTACTTC. Its translation: CASSLDSGRIYF.